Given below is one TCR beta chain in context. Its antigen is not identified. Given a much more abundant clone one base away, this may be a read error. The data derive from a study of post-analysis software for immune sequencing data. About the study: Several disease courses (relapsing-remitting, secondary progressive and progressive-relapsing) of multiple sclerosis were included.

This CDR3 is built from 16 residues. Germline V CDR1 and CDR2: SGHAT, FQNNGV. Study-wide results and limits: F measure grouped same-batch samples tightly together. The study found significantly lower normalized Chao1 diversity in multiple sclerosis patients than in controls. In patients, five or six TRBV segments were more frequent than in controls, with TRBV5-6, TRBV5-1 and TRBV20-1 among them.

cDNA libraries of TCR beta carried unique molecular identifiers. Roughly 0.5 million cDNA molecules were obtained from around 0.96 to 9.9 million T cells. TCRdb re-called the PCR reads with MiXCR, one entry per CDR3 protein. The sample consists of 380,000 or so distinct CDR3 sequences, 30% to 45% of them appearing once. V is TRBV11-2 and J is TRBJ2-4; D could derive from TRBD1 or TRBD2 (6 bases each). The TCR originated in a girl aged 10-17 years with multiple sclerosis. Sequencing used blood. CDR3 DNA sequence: TGTGTCAGCAGCTTAAACGGGGGCGCATCCAAAAACATTCAGTACTTC. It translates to CVSSLNGGASKNIQYF.